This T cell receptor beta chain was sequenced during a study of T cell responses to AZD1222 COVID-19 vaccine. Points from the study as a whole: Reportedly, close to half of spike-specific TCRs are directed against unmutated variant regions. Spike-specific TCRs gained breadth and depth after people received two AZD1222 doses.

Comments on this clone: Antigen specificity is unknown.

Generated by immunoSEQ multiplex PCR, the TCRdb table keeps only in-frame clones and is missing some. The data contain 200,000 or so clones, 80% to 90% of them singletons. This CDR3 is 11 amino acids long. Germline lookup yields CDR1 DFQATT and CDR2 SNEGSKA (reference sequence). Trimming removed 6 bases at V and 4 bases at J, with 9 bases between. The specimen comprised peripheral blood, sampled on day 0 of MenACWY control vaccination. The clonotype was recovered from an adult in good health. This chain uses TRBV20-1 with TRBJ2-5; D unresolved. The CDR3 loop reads CSAAPTETQYF. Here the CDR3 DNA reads TGCAGTGCCGCTCCTACAGAGACCCAGTACTTC.